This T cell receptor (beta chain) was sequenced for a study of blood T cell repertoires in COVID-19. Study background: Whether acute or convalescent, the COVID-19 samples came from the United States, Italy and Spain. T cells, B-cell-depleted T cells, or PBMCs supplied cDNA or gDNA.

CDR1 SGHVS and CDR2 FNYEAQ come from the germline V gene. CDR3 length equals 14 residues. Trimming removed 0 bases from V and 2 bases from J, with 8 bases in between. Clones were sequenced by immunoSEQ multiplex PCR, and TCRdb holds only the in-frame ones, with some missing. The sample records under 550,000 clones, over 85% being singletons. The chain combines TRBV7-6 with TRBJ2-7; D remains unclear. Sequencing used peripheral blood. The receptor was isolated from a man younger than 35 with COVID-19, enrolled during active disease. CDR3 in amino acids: CASSLAAPPYEQYF. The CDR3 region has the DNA TGTGCCAGCAGCTTAGCTGCGCCTCCCTACGAGCAGTACTTC.